What follows are 2 T cell receptor beta chains derived from one specimen sequenced in a study of STAT3 mutations in large granular lymphocyte leukemia. Antigens of these TCRs are unknown. Measured with immunoSEQ multiplex PCR; TCRdb has only the in-frame clones, and not every one. The sample holds 35,000 to 40,000 clones, 70% to 90% seen once. Findings and caveats of the study: In T-cell large granular lymphocyte leukemia, about half of patients showed multiple immunodominant subclonotypes.

Material for sequencing was PBMCs. These TCRs come from a human donor with T large granular lymphocyte leukemia. Some clones in this sample may be carry-over from other donors' samples.

This rearrangement joins TRBV6-1 to TRBJ2-3; D uncertain. Germline-derived CDR1 and CDR2 are MNHNS and SASEGT. CDR3 length equals 13 residues. V lost 2 bases, J lost 1 base, and 4 bases lay in between. CDR3 bases: TGTGCCAGCAGTGAAACGGGCACAGATACGCAGTATTTT. It yields the protein CASSETGTDTQYF.

The genes are TRBV13 and TRBJ2-5; 8 nucleotides align to TRBD2. This CDR3 region has 14 residues. The V segment lost 7 bases and the J segment 7 bases; nucleotides outside the gene matches: 11. Germline loops: CDR1 PRHDT, CDR2 FYEKMQ (reference sequence). The CDR3 is CASTIFGGERTQYF. The CDR3 DNA reads as TGTGCCAGCACGATCTTCGGGGGGGAGAGGACCCAGTACTTC.